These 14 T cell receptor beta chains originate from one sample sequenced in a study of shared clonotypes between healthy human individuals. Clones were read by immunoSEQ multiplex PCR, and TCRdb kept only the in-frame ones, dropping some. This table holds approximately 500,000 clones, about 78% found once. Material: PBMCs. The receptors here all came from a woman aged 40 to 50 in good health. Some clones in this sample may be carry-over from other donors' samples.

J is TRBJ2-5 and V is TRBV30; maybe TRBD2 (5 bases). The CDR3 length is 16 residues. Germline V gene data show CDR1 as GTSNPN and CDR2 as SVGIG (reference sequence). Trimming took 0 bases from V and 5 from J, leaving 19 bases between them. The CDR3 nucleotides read TGTGCCTGGAGTGTACTTAGGTTGACTAATCTTGAGACCCAGTACTTC. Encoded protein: CAWSVLRLTNLETQYF.

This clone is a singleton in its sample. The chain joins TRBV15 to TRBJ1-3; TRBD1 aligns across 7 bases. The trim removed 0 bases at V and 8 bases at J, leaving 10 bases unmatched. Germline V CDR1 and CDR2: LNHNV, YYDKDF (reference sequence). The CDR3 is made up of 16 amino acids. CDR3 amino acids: CATSRDPDRARDTIYF. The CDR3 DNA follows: TGTGCCACCAGCAGAGACCCAGACAGGGCCAGAGACACCATATATTTT. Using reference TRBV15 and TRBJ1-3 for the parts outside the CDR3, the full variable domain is DAMVIQNPRYQVTQFGKPVTLSCSQTLNHNVMYWYQQKSSQAPKLLFHYYDKDFNNEADTPDNFQSRRPNTSFCFLDIRSPGLGDTAMYLCATSRDPDRARDTIYFGEGSWLTVV.

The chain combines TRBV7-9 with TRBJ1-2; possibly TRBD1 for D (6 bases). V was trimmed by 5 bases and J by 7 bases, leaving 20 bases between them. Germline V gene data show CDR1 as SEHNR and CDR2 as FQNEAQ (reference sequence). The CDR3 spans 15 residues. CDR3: CASSTSTGPVGGYTF. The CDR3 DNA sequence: TGTGCCAGCAGCACCAGCACAGGGCCCGTTGGTGGCTACACCTTC.

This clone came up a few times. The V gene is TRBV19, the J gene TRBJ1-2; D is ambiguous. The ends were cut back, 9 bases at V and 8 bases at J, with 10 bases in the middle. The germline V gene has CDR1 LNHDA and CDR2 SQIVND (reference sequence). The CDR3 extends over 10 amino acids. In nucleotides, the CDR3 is TGTGCCAGAAACGGGGAGGGCTACACCTTC. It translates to CARNGEGYTF.

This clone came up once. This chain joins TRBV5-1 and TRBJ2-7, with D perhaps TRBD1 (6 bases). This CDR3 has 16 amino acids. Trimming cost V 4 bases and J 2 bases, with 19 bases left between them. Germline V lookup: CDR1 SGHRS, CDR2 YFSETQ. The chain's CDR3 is CASSPTSRQATYEQYF. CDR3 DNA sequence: TGCGCCAGCAGCCCGACATCCCGACAGGCGACCTACGAGCAGTACTTC.

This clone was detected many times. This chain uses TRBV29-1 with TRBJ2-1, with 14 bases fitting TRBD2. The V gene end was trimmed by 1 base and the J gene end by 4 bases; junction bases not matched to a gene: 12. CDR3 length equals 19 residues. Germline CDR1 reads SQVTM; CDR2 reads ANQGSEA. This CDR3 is CSVEGTTSGRAGRYNEQFF. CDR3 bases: TGCAGCGTTGAAGGCACGACTAGCGGGAGGGCCGGGCGGTACAATGAGCAGTTCTTC.

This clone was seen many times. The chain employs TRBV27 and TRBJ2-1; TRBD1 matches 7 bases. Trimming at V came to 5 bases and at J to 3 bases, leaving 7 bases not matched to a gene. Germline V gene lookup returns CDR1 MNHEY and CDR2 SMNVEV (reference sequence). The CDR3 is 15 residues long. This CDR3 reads CASSPRQGFYNEQFF. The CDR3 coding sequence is TGTGCCAGCAGTCCCCGACAGGGTTTCTACAATGAGCAGTTCTTC.

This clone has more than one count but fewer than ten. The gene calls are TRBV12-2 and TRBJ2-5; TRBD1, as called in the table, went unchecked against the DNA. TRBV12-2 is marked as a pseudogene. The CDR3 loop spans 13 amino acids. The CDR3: CARPTEPQETQYF. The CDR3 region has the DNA TGTGCAAGGCCGACAGAACCACAAGAGACCCAGTACTTC.

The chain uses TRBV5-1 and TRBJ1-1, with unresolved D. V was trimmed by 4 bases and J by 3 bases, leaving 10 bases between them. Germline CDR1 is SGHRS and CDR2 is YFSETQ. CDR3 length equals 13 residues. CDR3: CASSSHADTEAFF. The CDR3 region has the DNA TGCGCCAGCAGCAGCCACGCCGACACTGAAGCTTTCTTT. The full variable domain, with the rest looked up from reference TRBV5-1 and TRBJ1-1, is KAGVTQTPRYLIKTRGQQVTLSCSPISGHRSVSWYQQTPGQGLQFLFEYFSETQRNKGNFPGRFSGRQFSNSRSEMNVSTLELGDSALYLCASSSHADTEAFFGQGTRLTVV.

The CDR3 DNA sequence: TGTGCCAGCAGCCTGGACAGGTCTGGGGCCAACGTCCTGACTTTC. Protein product: CASSLDRSGANVLTF. The chain couples TRBV5-4 to TRBJ2-6, with 7 bases fitting TRBD1. Germline CDR1 reads SGHNT; CDR2 reads YYREEE (reference sequence). The CDR3 totals 15 residues. V lost 4 bases, J lost 1 base, and 2 bases stayed unmatched.

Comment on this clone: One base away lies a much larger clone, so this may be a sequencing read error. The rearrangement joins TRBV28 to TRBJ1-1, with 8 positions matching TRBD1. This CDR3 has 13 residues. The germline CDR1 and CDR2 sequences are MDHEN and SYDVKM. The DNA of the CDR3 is TGTGTCATCCAGACAGGGGAGGACACTGAAGTTTTCTTT. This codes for CVIQTGEDTEVFF. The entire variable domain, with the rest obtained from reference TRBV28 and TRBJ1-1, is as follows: DVKVTQSSRYLVKRTGEKVFLECVQDMDHENMFWYRQDPGLGLRLIYFSYDVKMKEKGDIPEGYSVSREKKERFSLILESASTNQTSMYLCVIQTGEDTEVFFGQGTRLTVV.

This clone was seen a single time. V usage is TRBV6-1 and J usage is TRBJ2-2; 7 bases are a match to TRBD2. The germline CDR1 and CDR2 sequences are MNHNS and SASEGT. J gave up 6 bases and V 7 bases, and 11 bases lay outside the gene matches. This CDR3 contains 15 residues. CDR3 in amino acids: CASTLYAGVAGELFF. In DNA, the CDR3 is TGTGCCAGCACCCTTTATGCGGGAGTGGCCGGGGAGCTGTTTTTT.

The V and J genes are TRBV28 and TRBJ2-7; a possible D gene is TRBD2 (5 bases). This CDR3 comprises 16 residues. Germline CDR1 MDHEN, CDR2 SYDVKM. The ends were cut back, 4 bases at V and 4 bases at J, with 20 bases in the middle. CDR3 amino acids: CASSSPAERRGYEQYF. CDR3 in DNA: TGTGCCAGCAGTTCCCCCGCGGAGCGACGAGGGTACGAGCAGTACTTC.

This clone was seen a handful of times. In DNA form, the CDR3 reads TGTGCCAGCACCTCGCACAGGGGGCTCGGTCAGCCCCAGCATTTT. Translating gives CASTSHRGLGQPQHF. The gene calls are TRBV28 and TRBJ1-5, with 9 bases identical to TRBD1. The CDR3 sequence is 15 residues long. Trimming cost V 7 bases and J 6 bases; bases outside gene matches: 10. CDR1 and CDR2 from the germline V gene are MDHEN and SYDVKM.